This TCR beta chain comes out of a study of beta chain features in type 1 diabetes. General study findings and limits: In all four CD4+ subsets, TCRB CDR3 length was significantly, moderately reduced in type 1 diabetes. Individuals with type 1 diabetes displayed fewer insertions and more deletions at VDJ junctions.

cDNA synthesis used the whole RNA isolate, giving expressed TCRB sequences. Read counts averaged around 3.9 million for samples of naive, central memory and regulatory T cells. The data were produced by immunoSEQ multiplex PCR, yet TCRdb's version contains in-frame clones alone and is incomplete. Of under 350,000 clones listed, roughly a quarter are singletons. As to this clone: The antigen remains undetermined.

Trimming pared 4 bases from V and 2 bases from J, leaving 8 bases between. The CDR3 has 13 amino acids. In germline, CDR1 is MGHRA, CDR2 YSYEKL. The TCR was taken from a woman aged 25-40 years with type 1 diabetes. Material: naive CD4+ T cells from blood. V and J are TRBV4-1 and TRBJ1-2; D unclear. CDR3 nucleotides: TGCGCCAGCAGCCTTTCCCGGAACTATGGCTACACCTTC. Its translation: CASSLSRNYGYTF.